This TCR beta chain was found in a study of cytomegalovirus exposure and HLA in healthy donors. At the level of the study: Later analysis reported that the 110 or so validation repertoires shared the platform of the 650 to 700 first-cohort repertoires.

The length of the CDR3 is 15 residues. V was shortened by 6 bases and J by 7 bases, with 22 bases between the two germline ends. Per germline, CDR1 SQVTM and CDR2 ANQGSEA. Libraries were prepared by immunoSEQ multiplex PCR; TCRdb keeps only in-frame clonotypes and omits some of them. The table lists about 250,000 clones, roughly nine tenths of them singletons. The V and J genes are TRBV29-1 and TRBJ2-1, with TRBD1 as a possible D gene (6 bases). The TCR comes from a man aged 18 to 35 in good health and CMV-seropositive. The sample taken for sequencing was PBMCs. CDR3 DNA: TGCAGCGTCGCGGACTGGGGGTCAGGGGATAATGAGCAGTTCTTC. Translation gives CSVADWGSGDNEQFF.